Listed below are T cell receptor beta chains from one sample, sequenced in a study of cytomegalovirus exposure and HLA in healthy donors. The repertoire was sequenced with immunoSEQ multiplex PCR; TCRdb's copy has only in-frame clones and lacks some. Here the sample spans more than 90,000 clones, around 88% being singletons. Sequencing was done on a sample of PBMCs. The source of these receptors is a man aged 18 to 35 in good health and CMV-seronegative. Each CDR3 is given with its conserved first and last residue. Each record gives: CDR3 length, V gene, D gene, CDR3 protein. D genes are given only for firm matches.

length: 14; V: TRBV5-4; D: TRBD1; CDR3: CASSRDRAYNEQFF
length: 14; V: TRBV2; D: .; CDR3: CASSFGRGNSPLHF
length: 12; V: TRBV30; D: .; CDR3: CAWILGAREAFF
length: 16; V: TRBV5-6; D: .; CDR3: CASSGGASQGTGELFF
length: 15; V: TRBV11-3; D: .; CDR3: CASSLGGGSYNEQFF
length: 17; V: TRBV7-9; D: TRBD2; CDR3: CASSPRPAGWLGNEQFF
length: 15; V: TRBV30; D: TRBD2; CDR3: CAWSASLTSGAFQYF
length: 18; V: TRBV14; D: .; CDR3: CASSQKKGQLYFNSPLHF
length: 14; V: TRBV18; D: TRBD1; CDR3: CASSPDRRNTEAFF
length: 13; V: TRBV7-9; D: .; CDR3: CASSGGAPYEQYF
length: 14; V: TRBV7-9; D: TRBD1; CDR3: CASSLGQGDEKLFF
length: 13; V: TRBV6-5; D: .; CDR3: CATRGGANYGYTF
length: 16; V: TRBV27; D: TRBD1; CDR3: CASSPGTGEFGETQYF
length: 13; V: TRBV30; D: .; CDR3: CAGTDVGVGELFF
length: 12; V: TRBV23-1; D: .; CDR3: CASSPRVHGYTF
length: 16; V: TRBV2; D: .; CDR3: CASSGPRRQSYNEQFF
length: 17; V: TRBV5-4; D: TRBD2; CDR3: CASSLAQTSGGRSEQFF
length: 11; V: TRBV5-1; D: .; CDR3: CASSFNNEQFF
length: 14; V: TRBV19; D: TRBD1; CDR3: CASRLTGGPTEAFF
length: 17; V: TRBV29-1; D: TRBD2; CDR3: CSVARVLTSGRSDTQYF
length: 15; V: TRBV6-5; D: TRBD1; CDR3: CASSTGTGDNQPQHF
length: 15; V: TRBV10-3; D: TRBD1; CDR3: CAISEMAGGNQPQHF